This TCR beta chain was recorded in a study of prognosis after radiotherapy for stage I lung cancer (dated by TCRdb to about 2021). With regard to the full study: Between early 2018 and early 2019, nineteen stage I NSCLC patients were enrolled in Nanjing, China. SBRT was delivered in 3 to 5 fractions with a biologically effective dose of at least 100 Gy, and image-guided IMRT or VMAT was used for delivery. Peripheral blood TCR beta repertoires were profiled in stage I NSCLC patients before and after stereotactic body radiotherapy, and the repertoires were related to distant failure. No patient received concurrent therapy alongside SBRT. Squamous cell carcinoma histology was identified in 7 or 8 patients, and adenocarcinoma histology was identified in more than ten patients. Over 11 patients presented with newly diagnosed primary stage I lung tumors, and about five carried oligometastatic NSCLC following surgical resection of the primary tumor. The cohort was made up of about a dozen men and a handful of women, with a median age of around 68 years and an age range of 53 to 84 years. About 20% of the 19 patients developed distant metastases after SBRT, at a median of around 7 months; the other 15 showed no significant progression. The study took one blood sample before SBRT and one after SBRT from each of roughly 19 patients and sequenced all 40 or so samples. Every patient was regarded as medically inoperable, because of comorbidities in about twelve cases and refusal of surgery in roughly 7 cases. General study outcomes and caveats: Post-SBRT Shannon entropy and its change from baseline were lower in patients who developed distant metastases; baseline Shannon entropy was not associated with metastases. Unique TCR clone counts fell after SBRT (median about 9,700 before versus 6,000 to 8,000 after; Wilcoxon paired P=0.011). All reported P values were unadjusted for multiple comparisons. Differences by metastasis status were reportedly seen in TRBV and TRBJ usage frequencies, involving two V genes at baseline and, after SBRT, roughly ten V genes and two J genes. No determination of tumor specificity was made for expanded TCR clones. The small cohort and short follow-up limited the study, so independent validation of the findings is needed.

Two rounds of multiplex PCR were used to amplify the TCR beta CDR3 region from genomic DNA. The first PCR round used primers specific to each TRBV and TRBJ gene, and the primer sequences were filed in Chinese patent CN105087789A. Universal primers were used in the second PCR round. The Roche High Pure PCR Template Preparation Kit was used to extract genomic DNA from the frozen PBMCs. The libraries underwent paired-end sequencing with 151 bp reads on an Illumina HiSeq 3000. The original methods were these. CutAdapt was used to remove raw reads lacking the multiplex PCR primer sequences. High-quality paired reads were merged into contigs with PEAR. By alignment to reference sequences, MiXCR assigned TRB V, D and J gene segments to each contig. To remove sequencing errors, CDR3 sequences were clustered according to base quality and sequence similarity. Diversity was measured as Shannon entropy normalized by the natural log of productive TCR sequence number. Clonality was defined as one minus Shannon entropy divided by the natural log of the number of unique clonotypes. The Youden index of ROC curves was used to select progression-free survival cut-offs for repertoire metrics, and analyses were performed in R 3.5.3. The public reads were reanalyzed by TCRdb: fastp trimming at Q25, MiXCR alignment, in-frame beta chains only. Here each entry gathers all rows of one CDR3 protein and keeps the most common genes and DNA. The V and J calls were not made by the authors but by TCRdb's processing. This sample gives approximately 17,000 distinct CDR3 sequences in total; around 40% of them show up just once. The ten largest clonotypes hold under 50% of the sample.

A history of other malignancies or of prior chemotherapy or radiotherapy was absent in all patients, and node-negative disease was shown on CT and PET/CT in all patients. At each of two time points, roughly 6.3 milliliters of peripheral venous blood were collected in EDTA tubes. PBMCs were isolated by Ficoll-Paque Plus density-gradient centrifugation. Samples were stored at -80°C immediately after collection until analysis. In the case of this clonotype: It has no known antigen specificity. This may be a read error, as it is one base from a much larger clone.

Sequencing used PBMCs, obtained before or after stereotactic body radiation therapy (not recorded which). The receptor's source is a donor aged 50 or older with non-small cell lung cancer.

The bases are TGTGCCAGCAGCTTAGAGGGGGGCAGCGGGAGGGCCCGGGAGACCAAGTACTTC. The translation is CASSLEGGSGRARETKYF. In this chain, TRBV7-2 is recombined with TRBJ2-5; 10 central nucleotides agree with TRBD2. Including cysteine and phenylalanine, the CDR3 has 18 amino acids. This entry keeps only the CDR3 DNA: 54 bases, framed from base 1. CDR1 and CDR2 (SGHTA, FQGNSA) derive from the germline V gene. The CDR3, completed at both ends by the reference TRBV7-2 and TRBJ2-5 genes, gives the full variable domain GAGVSQSPSNKVTEKGKDVELRCDPISGHTALYWYRQSLGQGLEFLIYFQGNSAPDKSGLPSDRFSAERTGGSVSTLTIQRTQQEDSAVYLCASSLEGGSGRARETKYFGPGTRLLVL.